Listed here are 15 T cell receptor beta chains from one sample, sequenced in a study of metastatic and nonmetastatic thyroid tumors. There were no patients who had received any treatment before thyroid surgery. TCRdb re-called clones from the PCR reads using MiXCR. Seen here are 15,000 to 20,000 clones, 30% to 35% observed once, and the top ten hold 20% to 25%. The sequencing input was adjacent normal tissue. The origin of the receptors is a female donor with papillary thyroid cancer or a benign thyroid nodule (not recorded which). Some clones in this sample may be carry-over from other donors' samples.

The DNA for the CDR3 is TGTGCCAGCAGTGAATCCGGGACAGGGGGCGGCTATGGCTACACCTTC. This sequence encodes CASSESGTGGGYGYTF. This chain connects TRBV6-1 to TRBJ1-2; 12 bases are a match to TRBD1. CDR3 length equals 16 residues. Trimming removed 2 bases from V and 4 bases from J; junction bases left unmatched: 5. Germline CDR1 reads MNHNS; CDR2 reads SASEGT.

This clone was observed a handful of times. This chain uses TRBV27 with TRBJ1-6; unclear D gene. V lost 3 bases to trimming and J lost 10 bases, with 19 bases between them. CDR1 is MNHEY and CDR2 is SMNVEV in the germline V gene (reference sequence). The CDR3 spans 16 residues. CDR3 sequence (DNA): TGTGCCAGCAGTTTCGCACAGCTTGGCCGGGAGTCACCCCTCCACTTT. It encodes CASSFAQLGRESPLHF.

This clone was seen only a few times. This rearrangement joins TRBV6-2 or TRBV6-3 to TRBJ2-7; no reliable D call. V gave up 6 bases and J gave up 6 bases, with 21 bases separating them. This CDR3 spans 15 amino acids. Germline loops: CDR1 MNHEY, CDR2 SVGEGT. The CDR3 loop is CASRPSAEETTEQYF. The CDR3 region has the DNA TGTGCCAGCAGACCTTCAGCCGAGGAAACAACCGAGCAGTACTTC.

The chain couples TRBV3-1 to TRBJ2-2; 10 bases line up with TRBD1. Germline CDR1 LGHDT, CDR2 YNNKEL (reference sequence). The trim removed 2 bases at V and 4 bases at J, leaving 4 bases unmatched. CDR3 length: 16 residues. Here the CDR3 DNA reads TGTGCCAGCAGCCAACCCGGGACAGGGGTCACCGGGGAGCTGTTTTTT. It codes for CASSQPGTGVTGELFF.

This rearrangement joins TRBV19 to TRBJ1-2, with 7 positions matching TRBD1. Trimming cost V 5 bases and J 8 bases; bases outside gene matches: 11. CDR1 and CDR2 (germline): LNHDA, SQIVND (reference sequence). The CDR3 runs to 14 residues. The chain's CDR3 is CASSQTGDSAGYTF. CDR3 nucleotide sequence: TGTGCCAGTAGTCAAACAGGGGATTCGGCGGGCTACACCTTC.

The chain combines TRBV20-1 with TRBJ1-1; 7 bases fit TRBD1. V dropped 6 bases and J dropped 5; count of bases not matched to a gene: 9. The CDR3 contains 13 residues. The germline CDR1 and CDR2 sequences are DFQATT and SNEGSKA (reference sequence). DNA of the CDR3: TGCAGTGCCGCCCAGGGGGTTGGGACTGAAGCTTTCTTT. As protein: CSAAQGVGTEAFF.

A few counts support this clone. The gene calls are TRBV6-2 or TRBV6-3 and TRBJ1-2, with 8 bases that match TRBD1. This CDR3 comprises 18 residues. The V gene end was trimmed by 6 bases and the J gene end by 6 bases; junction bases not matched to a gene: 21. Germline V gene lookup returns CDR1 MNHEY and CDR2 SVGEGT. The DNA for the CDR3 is TGTGCCAGCAGCCCCCCCTCCCCGGACAGGGTCGGATACGATGGCTACACCTTC. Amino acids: CASSPPSPDRVGYDGYTF.

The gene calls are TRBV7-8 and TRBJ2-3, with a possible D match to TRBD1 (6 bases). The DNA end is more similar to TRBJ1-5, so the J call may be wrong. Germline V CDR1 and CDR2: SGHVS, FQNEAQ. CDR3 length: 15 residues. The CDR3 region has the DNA TGTGCCAGCAGTAGAGGCCAGGGGCGGACAGATACGCAGCATTTT. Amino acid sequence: CASSRGQGRTDTQHF.

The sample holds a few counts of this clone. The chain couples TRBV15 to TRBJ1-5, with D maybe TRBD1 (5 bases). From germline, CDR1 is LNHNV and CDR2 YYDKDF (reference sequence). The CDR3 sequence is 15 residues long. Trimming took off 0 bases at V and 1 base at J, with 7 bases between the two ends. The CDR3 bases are TGTGCCACCAGCAGAGAGGACATGAGCAATCAGCCCCAGCATTTT. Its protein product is CATSREDMSNQPQHF.

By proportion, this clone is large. The CDR3 is CASSLPGGQPQSGANVLTF. CDR3 DNA: TGTGCCAGCAGTCTTCCGGGGGGACAACCCCAGTCTGGGGCCAACGTCCTGACTTTC. This rearrangement joins TRBV6-6 to TRBJ2-6, with a possible D match to TRBD2 (7 bases). CDR3 size: 19 residues. Germline loops: CDR1 MNHNY, CDR2 SVGAGI (reference sequence). Trimming took off 5 bases at V and 1 base at J, with 21 bases between the two ends.

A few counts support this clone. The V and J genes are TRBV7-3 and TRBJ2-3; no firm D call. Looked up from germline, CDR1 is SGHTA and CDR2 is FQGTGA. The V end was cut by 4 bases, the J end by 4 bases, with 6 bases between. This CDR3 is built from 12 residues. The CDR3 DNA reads TGTGCCAGCAGCTCTGAGGCAGATACGCAGTATTTT. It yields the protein CASSSEADTQYF.

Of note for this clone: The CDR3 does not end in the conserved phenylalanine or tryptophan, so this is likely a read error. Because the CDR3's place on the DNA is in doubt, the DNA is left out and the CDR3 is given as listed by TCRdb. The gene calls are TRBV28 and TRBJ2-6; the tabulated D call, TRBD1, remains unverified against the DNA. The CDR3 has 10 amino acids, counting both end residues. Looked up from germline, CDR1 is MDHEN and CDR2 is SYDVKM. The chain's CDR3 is CASRGQGADY.

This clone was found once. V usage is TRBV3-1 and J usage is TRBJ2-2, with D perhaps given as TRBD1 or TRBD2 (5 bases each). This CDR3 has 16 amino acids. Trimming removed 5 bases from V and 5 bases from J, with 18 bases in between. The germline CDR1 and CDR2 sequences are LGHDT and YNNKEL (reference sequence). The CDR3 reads CASSERWGLGTGELFF. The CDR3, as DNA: TGTGCCAGCAGCGAAAGGTGGGGGTTGGGTACCGGGGAGCTGTTTTTT.

This CDR3 is CATTPGGVAQFF. In nucleotides, the CDR3 is TGTGCCACCACACCCGGGGGTGTTGCGCAGTTCTTC. The chain is built from TRBV6-2 or TRBV6-3 and TRBJ2-1; TRBD2 might be the D (6 bases). Trimming cost V 10 bases and J 12 bases, with 19 bases left between them. There are 12 residues in the CDR3. CDR1 and CDR2 (germline): MNHEY, SVGEGT.

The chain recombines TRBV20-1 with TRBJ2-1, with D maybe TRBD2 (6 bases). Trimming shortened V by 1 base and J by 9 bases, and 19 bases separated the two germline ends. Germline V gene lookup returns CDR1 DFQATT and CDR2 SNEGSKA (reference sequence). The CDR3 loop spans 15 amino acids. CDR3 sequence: CSARVRASMGGEQFF. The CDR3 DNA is TGCAGTGCTAGAGTCCGAGCTTCGATGGGGGGTGAGCAGTTCTTC.